Following are 14 T cell receptor beta chains from one sample sequenced in a study of beta chain features in type 1 diabetes. Isolated RNA was reverse transcribed in full, so expressed TCRB transcripts were sequenced. The method was immunoSEQ multiplex PCR; TCRdb's version includes in-frame clones alone and lacks a portion of them. The sample includes roughly 180,000 clones, around 13% seen only once; the top ten take 0.62%. Sequencing used central memory CD4+ T cells from blood. The receptors were sampled from a woman between 18 and 30 years old in good health.

A few counts support this clone. The chain uses TRBV11-2 and TRBJ2-2, with TRBD2 matching over 8 bases. The germline V gene has CDR1 SGHAT and CDR2 FQNNGV. The CDR3 loop spans 16 amino acids. J was trimmed by 6 bases and V by 5 bases; bases with no gene match: 11. The CDR3 DNA reads as TGTGCCAGCAGCCAAGCGGGAGTGAGGGTGTCCGGGGAGCTGTTTTTT. It is translated as CASSQAGVRVSGELFF.

The chain has TRBV7-2 and TRBJ2-3, with TRBD1 matching 10 bases. V shed 5 bases and J 4 bases; nucleotides not matched to a gene: 9. The CDR3 covers 16 residues. The germline CDR1 and CDR2 sequences are SGHTA and FQGNSA. In nucleotides, the CDR3 is TGTGCCAGCAGCACGGGACAGGGGAACGGGCCAGATACGCAGTATTTT. The encoded protein is CASSTGQGNGPDTQYF.

This clone was observed a few times. This sequence joins TRBV28 and TRBJ2-3; D remains unclear. The CDR3 totals 13 residues. Germline values: CDR1 MDHEN, CDR2 SYDVKM. The ends were cut back, 6 bases at V and 7 bases at J, with 14 bases in the middle. The CDR3 DNA reads TGTGCCAGCAGGGCAGGTCAACCAAATACGCAGTATTTT. Translation: CASRAGQPNTQYF. Filled out from reference TRBV28 and TRBJ2-3, the complete variable domain reads DVKVTQSSRYLVKRTGEKVFLECVQDMDHENMFWYRQDPGLGLRLIYFSYDVKMKEKGDIPEGYSVSREKKERFSLILESASTNQTSMYLCASRAGQPNTQYFGPGTRLTVL.

This clone was observed a few times. J is TRBJ1-5 and V is TRBV5-1; TRBD1 matches 9 bases. The CDR3 contains 16 residues. The trim removed 1 base at V and 0 bases at J, leaving 2 bases unmatched. CDR1 SGHRS and CDR2 YFSETQ come from the germline V gene. The CDR3 DNA sequence: TGCGCCAGCAGCTTGACAGGGGGCGGTAGCAATCAGCCCCAGCATTTT. This encodes CASSLTGGGSNQPQHF.

This clone was found once. The chain is built from TRBV7-2 and TRBJ2-7; TRBD2 agrees at 7 bases. Germline CDR1 reads SGHTA; CDR2 reads FQGNSA. The V segment lost 7 bases and the J segment 3 bases; nucleotides outside the gene matches: 9. The CDR3 spans 14 residues. The CDR3 protein is CASTSSGLFYEQYF. CDR3 nucleotide sequence: TGTGCCAGCACTTCTAGCGGCCTCTTCTACGAGCAGTACTTC.

This clone was detected only a few times. The chain is built from TRBV30 and TRBJ1-5, with TRBD1 matching over 10 bases. V shed 2 bases and J 2 bases; nucleotides not matched to a gene: 9. Germline-derived CDR1 and CDR2 are GTSNPN and SVGIG (reference sequence). The CDR3 contains 17 residues. The CDR3 coding sequence is TGTGCCTGGAGTTCCCAGACAGGGGGCGTGGGCAATCAGCCCCAGCATTTT. Protein: CAWSSQTGGVGNQPQHF.

This chain uses TRBV7-2 with TRBJ1-5; TRBD1 aligns across 9 bases. The CDR3 covers 15 residues. The germline V gene encodes CDR1 SGHTA and CDR2 FQGNSA. The ends lost 5 bases at V and 7 bases at J; junction bases unmatched: 9. CDR3: CASSIGGQGRQPQHF. DNA for the CDR3: TGTGCCAGCAGCATAGGGGGACAGGGCAGGCAGCCCCAGCATTTT.

The V gene is TRBV30, the J gene TRBJ2-1; D may be TRBD1 (5 bases). The CDR3 is 11 residues long. V gave up 5 bases and J gave up 3 bases, with 5 bases separating them. CDR1 is GTSNPN, CDR2 SVGIG, per germline (reference sequence). The CDR3 bases are TGTGCCTGGGACAGCTACAATGAGCAGTTCTTC. This sequence encodes CAWDSYNEQFF.

The genes are TRBV28 and TRBJ2-7, with TRBD1 matching over 7 bases. The CDR3 length is 17 residues. J was trimmed by 3 bases and V by 4 bases; bases with no gene match: 15. Germline loops: CDR1 MDHEN, CDR2 SYDVKM. DNA of the CDR3: TGTGCCAGCAGTTCCCCCTCCTCCTGGGGGACAGTCTACGAGCAGTACTTC. As protein: CASSSPSSWGTVYEQYF. The entire variable domain, with the rest obtained from reference TRBV28 and TRBJ2-7, is as follows: DVKVTQSSRYLVKRTGEKVFLECVQDMDHENMFWYRQDPGLGLRLIYFSYDVKMKEKGDIPEGYSVSREKKERFSLILESASTNQTSMYLCASSSPSSWGTVYEQYFGPGTRLTVT.

V usage is TRBV7-2 and J usage is TRBJ2-7, with 8 bases lining up with TRBD2. The CDR3 is 16 residues long. Per germline, CDR1 SGHTA and CDR2 FQGNSA. J gave up 0 bases and V 1 base, and 5 bases lay outside the gene matches. CDR3 sequence reads: CASSLGLAGLSYEQYF. The CDR3 nucleotides read TGTGCCAGCAGCTTAGGTCTAGCGGGCCTCTCCTACGAGCAGTACTTC.

This clone has more than one count but fewer than ten. The gene calls are TRBV4-2 and TRBJ2-1, with D perhaps matching TRBD2 (5 bases). Trimming took off 3 bases at V and 0 bases at J, with 6 bases between the two ends. Germline V CDR1 and CDR2: LGHNA, YNFKEQ. The CDR3 consists of 14 residues. CDR3 loop: CASSHGSSYNEQFF. The CDR3 DNA is TGTGCCAGCAGCCATGGGAGCTCCTACAATGAGCAGTTCTTC.

This clone was seen a handful of times. This sequence joins TRBV19 and TRBJ2-5, with 12 bases fitting TRBD2. Germline V gene sequence: CDR1 LNHDA, CDR2 SQIVND (reference sequence). This CDR3 region has 16 residues. The V and J ends lost 5 bases and 4 bases, in that order; junction bases with no gene match: 8. CDR3 protein: CASSSYPGLAGETQYF. Here the CDR3 DNA reads TGTGCCAGTAGTTCTTACCCGGGACTAGCGGGAGAGACCCAGTACTTC.

This clone was seen only a few times. This chain connects TRBV25-1 to TRBJ2-7; D possibly corresponds to TRBD2 (5 bases). V dropped 5 bases and J dropped 5 bases, with 13 bases sitting between them. The CDR3 is 13 residues long. Germline lookup yields CDR1 MGHDK and CDR2 SYGVNS. CDR3 nucleotide sequence: TGTGCCAGCAGTAGGCTAGCTTTTAACGAGCAGTACTTC. It is translated as CASSRLAFNEQYF.

This clone has just a few counts. V is TRBV5-4 and J is TRBJ2-1; 10 bases agree with TRBD1. Per the germline V gene, CDR1 is SGHNT and CDR2 is YYREEE (reference sequence). With V trimmed by 3 bases and J by 5 bases, 5 bases remained unmatched. The CDR3 contains 15 residues. CDR3 DNA sequence: TGTGCCAGCAGCTGGCGGGGACAGGGGAACAATGAGCAGTTCTTC. Translating it yields CASSWRGQGNNEQFF. The whole variable domain, remainder taken from reference TRBV5-4 and TRBJ2-1, is ETGVTQSPTHLIKTRGQQVTLRCSSQSGHNTVSWYQQALGQGPQFIFQYYREEENGRGNFPPRFSGLQFPNYSSELNVNALELDDSALYLCASSWRGQGNNEQFFGPGTRLTVL.